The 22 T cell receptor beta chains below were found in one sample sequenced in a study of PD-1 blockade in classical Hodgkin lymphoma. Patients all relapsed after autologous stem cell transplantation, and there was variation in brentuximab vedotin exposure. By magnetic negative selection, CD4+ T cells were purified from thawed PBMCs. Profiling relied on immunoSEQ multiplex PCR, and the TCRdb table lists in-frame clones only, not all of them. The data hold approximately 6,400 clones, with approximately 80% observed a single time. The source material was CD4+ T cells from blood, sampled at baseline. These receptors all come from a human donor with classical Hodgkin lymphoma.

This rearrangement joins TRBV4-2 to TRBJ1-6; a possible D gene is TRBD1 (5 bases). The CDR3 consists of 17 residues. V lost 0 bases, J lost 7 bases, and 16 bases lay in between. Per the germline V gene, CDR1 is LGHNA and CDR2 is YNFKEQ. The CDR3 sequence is CASSQEGVYRKNSPLHF. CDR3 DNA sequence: TGTGCCAGCAGCCAAGAAGGGGTGTACAGAAAAAATTCACCCCTCCACTTT.

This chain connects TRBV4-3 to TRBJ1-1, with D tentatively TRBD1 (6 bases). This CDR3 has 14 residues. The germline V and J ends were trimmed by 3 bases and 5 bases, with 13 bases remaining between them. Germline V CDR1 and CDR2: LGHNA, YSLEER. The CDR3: CASSHEIRGTEAFF. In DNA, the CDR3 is TGCGCCAGCAGCCATGAAATCAGGGGTACTGAAGCTTTCTTT.

In nucleotides, the CDR3 is TGTGCCAGCAGCTTCACTAGCGGGGGGGCCGACAATGAGCAGTTCTTC. Its protein product is CASSFTSGGADNEQFF. The gene calls are TRBV5-6 and TRBJ2-1; TRBD2 agrees at 13 bases. The CDR3 runs 16 residues. Germline trimming cut 2 bases from V and 5 bases from J; bases unmatched to any gene: 4. Germline V lookup: CDR1 SGHDT, CDR2 YYEEEE.

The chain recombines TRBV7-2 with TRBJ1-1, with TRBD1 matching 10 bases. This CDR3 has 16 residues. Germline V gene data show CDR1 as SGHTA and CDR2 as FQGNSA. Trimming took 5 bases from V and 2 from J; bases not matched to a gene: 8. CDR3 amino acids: CASSPGTGVGNTEAFF. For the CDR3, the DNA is TGTGCCAGCAGCCCCGGGACAGGGGTCGGAAACACTGAAGCTTTCTTT.

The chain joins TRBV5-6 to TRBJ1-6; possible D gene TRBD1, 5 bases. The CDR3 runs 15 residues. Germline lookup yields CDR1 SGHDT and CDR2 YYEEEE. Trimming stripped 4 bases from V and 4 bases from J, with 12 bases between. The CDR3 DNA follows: TGTGCCAGCAGCGAGGGGTTAACGTATAATTCACCCCTCCACTTT. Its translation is CASSEGLTYNSPLHF.

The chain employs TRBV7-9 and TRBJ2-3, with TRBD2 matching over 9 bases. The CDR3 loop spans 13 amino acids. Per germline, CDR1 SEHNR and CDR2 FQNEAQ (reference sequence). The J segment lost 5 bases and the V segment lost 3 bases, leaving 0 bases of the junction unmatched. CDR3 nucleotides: TGTGCCAGCAGCTTTAGCGGGGGAGATACGCAGTATTTT. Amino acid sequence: CASSFSGGDTQYF.

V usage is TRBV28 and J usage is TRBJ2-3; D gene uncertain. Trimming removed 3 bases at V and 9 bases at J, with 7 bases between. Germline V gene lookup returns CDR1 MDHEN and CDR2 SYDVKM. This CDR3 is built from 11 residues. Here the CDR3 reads CASSFGRTQYF. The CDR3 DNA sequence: TGTGCCAGCAGTTTTGGCAGGACGCAGTATTTT.

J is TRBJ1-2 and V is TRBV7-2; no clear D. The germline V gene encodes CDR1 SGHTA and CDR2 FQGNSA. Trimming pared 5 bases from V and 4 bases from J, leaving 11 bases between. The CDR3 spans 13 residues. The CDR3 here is CASSRRLFYGYTF. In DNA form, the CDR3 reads TGTGCCAGCAGCAGAAGACTATTCTATGGCTACACCTTC.

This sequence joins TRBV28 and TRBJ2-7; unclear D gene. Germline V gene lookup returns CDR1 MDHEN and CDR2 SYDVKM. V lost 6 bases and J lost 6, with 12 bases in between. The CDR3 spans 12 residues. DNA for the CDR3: TGTGCCAGCAGACTCGGAGTTGCCGAGCAGTACTTC. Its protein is CASRLGVAEQYF.

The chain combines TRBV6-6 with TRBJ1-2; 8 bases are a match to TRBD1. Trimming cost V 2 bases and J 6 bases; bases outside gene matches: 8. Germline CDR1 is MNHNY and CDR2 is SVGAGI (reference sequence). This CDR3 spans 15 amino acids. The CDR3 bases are TGTGCCAGCAGTTACCTCTGGGACAGGAACCATGGCTACACCTTC. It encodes CASSYLWDRNHGYTF.

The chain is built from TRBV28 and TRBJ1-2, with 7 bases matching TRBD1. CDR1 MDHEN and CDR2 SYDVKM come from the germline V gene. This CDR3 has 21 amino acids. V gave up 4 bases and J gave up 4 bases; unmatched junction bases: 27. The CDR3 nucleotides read TGTGCCAGCAGTTCCTCGCGCTCCTTATATTCTGACAGGGAGGCGGGCTATGGCTACACCTTC. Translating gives CASSSSRSLYSDREAGYGYTF.

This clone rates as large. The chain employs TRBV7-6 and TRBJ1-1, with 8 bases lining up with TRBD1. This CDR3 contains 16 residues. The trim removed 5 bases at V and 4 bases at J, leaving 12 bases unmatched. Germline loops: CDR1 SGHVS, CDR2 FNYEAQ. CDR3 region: CASSRGAGGAGTEAFF. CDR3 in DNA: TGTGCCAGCAGCAGAGGGGCAGGGGGCGCGGGCACTGAAGCTTTCTTT.

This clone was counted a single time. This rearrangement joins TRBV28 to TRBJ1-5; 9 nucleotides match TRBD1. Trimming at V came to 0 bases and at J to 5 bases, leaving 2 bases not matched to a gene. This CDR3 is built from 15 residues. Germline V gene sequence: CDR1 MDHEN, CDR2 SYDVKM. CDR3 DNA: TGTGCCAGCAGTTTATGGGGGACAGGGTATCAGCCCCAGCATTTT. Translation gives CASSLWGTGYQPQHF.

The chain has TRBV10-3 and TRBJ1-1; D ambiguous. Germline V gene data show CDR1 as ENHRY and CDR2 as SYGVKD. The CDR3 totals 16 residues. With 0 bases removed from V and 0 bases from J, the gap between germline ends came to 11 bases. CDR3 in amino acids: CAISESNQPMNTEAFF. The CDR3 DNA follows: TGTGCCATCAGTGAGTCGAATCAGCCCATGAACACTGAAGCTTTCTTT.

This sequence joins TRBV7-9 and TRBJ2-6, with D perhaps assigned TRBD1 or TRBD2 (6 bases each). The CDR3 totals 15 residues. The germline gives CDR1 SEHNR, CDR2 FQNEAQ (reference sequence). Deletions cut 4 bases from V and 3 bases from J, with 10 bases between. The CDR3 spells CASSSRGVGANVLTF. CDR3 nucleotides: TGTGCCAGCAGCTCAAGGGGGGTTGGGGCCAACGTCCTGACTTTC.

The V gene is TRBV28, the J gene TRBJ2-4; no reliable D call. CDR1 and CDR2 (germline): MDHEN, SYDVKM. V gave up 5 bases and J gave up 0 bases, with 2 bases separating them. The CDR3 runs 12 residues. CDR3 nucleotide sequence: TGTGCCAGCAGTGTAGCCAAAAACATTCAGTACTTC. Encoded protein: CASSVAKNIQYF.

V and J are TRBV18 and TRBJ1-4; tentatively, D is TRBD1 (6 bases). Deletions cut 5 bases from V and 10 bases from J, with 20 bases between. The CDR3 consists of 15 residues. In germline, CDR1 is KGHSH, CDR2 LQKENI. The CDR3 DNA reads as TGTGCCAGCTCAAACTACGGACTTGGGGGCGGAAAACTGTTTTTT. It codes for CASSNYGLGGGKLFF.

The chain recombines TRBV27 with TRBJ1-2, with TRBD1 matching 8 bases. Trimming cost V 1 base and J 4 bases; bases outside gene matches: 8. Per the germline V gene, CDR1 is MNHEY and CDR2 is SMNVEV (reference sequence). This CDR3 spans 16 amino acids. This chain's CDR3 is CASSLFSFGQGYGYTF. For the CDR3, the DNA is TGTGCCAGCAGTTTATTTTCTTTTGGACAGGGCTATGGCTACACCTTC.

The DNA of the CDR3 is TGTGCCAGCAGTGGTGACAGAATTACGGATGGCTACACCTTC. It encodes CASSGDRITDGYTF. The rearrangement uses TRBV2 and TRBJ1-2; tentatively, D is TRBD1 (5 bases). This CDR3 region has 14 residues. From germline, CDR1 is SNHLY and CDR2 FYNNEI. Trimming cost V 4 bases and J 6 bases, with 15 bases left between them. The variable domain in full, with the rest retrieved from reference TRBV2 and TRBJ1-2, is EPEVTQTPSHQVTQMGQEVILRCVPISNHLYFYWYRQILGQKVEFLVSFYNNEISEKSEIFDDQFSVERPDGSNFTLKIRSTKLEDSAMYFCASSGDRITDGYTFGSGTRLTVV.

The CDR3 region has the DNA TGTGCCAGCAGCGGGGGGGCCGGGGAGACCCAGTACTTC. Residues: CASSGGAGETQYF. The rearrangement links TRBV4-2 to TRBJ2-5, with a tentative D call TRBD2 (7 bases). This CDR3 has 13 residues. The germline CDR1 and CDR2 sequences are LGHNA and YNFKEQ. The V end lost 5 bases, the J end lost 5 bases, and 12 bases lay between the germline ends.

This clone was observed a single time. The CDR3 region has the DNA TGTGCCAGCAGCGTAGGAGGCGGGGGGGCCTACAATGAGCAGTTCTTC. The encoded protein is CASSVGGGGAYNEQFF. V is TRBV9 and J is TRBJ2-1, with 9 bases aligning to TRBD2. The V and J ends lost 0 bases and 2 bases, in that order; junction bases with no gene match: 3. Germline CDR1 reads SGDLS; CDR2 reads YYNGEE. The CDR3 is 16 residues long.

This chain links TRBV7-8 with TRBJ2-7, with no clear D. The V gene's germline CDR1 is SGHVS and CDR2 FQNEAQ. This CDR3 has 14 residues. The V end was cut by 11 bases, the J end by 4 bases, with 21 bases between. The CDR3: CAGTTSRIPYEQYF. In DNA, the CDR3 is TGTGCCGGCACCACTTCCCGAATTCCTTACGAGCAGTACTTC. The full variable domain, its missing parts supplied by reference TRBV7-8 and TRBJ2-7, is GAGVSQSPRYKVAKRGQDVALRCDPISGHVSLFWYQQALGQGPEFLTYFQNEAQLDKSGLPSDRFFAERPEGSVSTLKIQRTQQEDSAVYLCAGTTSRIPYEQYFGPGTRLTVT.